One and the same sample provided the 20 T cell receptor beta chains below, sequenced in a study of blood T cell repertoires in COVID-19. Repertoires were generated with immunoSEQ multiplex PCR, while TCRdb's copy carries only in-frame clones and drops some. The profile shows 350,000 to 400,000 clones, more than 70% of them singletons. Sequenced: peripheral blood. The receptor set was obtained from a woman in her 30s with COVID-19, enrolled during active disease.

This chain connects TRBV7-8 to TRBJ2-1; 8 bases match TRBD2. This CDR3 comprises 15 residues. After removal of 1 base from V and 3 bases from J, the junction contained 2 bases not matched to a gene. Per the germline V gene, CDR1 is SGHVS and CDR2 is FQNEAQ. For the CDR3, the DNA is TGTGCCAGCAGCTTAGAACTAGCGGACTACAATGAGCAGTTCTTC. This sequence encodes CASSLELADYNEQFF.

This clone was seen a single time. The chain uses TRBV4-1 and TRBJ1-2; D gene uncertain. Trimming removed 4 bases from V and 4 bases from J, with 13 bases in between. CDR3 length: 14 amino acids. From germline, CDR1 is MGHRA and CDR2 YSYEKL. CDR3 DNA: TGCGCCAGCAGCCTTGCGGCCCTAGGCTATGGCTACACCTTC. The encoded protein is CASSLAALGYGYTF.

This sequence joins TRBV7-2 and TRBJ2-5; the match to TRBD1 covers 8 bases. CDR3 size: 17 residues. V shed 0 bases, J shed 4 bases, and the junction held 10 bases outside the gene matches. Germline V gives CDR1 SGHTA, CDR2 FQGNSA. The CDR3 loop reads CASSLATRTGTSETQYF. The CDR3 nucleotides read TGTGCCAGCAGCTTAGCTACCCGGACAGGGACGTCAGAGACCCAGTACTTC. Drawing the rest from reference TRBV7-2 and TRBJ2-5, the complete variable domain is GAGVSQSPSNKVTEKGKDVELRCDPISGHTALYWYRQSLGQGLEFLIYFQGNSAPDKSGLPSDRFSAERTGGSVSTLTIQRTQQEDSAVYLCASSLATRTGTSETQYFGPGTRLLVL.

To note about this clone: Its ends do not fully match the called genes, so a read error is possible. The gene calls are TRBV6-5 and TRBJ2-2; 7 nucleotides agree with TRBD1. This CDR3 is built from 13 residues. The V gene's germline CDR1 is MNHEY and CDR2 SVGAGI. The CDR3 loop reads CASSFSDREQAVF. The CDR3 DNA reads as TGTGCCAGCAGTTTTTCCGACAGGGAACAAGCTGTTTTT.

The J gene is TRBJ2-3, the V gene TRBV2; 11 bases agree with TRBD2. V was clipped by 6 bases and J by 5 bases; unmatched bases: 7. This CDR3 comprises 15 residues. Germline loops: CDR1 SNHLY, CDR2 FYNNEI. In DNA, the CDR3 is TGTGCCAGCAGGGAACTAGCGGGGGTGAAAGATACGCAGTATTTT. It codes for CASRELAGVKDTQYF.

This chain's CDR3 is CASSRRASLGGEAFF. In DNA, the CDR3 is TGTGCCAGCAGTCGAAGAGCCTCCCTTGGAGGTGAAGCTTTCTTT. The genes are TRBV7-2 and TRBJ1-1; D is uncertain. Per germline, CDR1 SGHTA and CDR2 FQGNSA. V was clipped by 6 bases and J by 7 bases, with 21 bases between them. The CDR3 is made up of 15 amino acids.

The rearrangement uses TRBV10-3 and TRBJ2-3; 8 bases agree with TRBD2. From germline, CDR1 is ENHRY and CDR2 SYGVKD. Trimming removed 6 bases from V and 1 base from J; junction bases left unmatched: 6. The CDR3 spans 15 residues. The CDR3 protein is CAIREPGLGTDTQYF. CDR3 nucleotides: TGTGCCATCAGGGAACCGGGACTAGGCACAGATACGCAGTATTTT.

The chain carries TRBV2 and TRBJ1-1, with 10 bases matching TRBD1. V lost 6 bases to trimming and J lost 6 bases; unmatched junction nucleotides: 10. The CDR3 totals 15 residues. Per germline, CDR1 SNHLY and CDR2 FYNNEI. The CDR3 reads CASSWGQGRSSEAFF. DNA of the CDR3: TGTGCCAGCAGCTGGGGACAGGGGAGAAGCTCTGAAGCTTTCTTT.

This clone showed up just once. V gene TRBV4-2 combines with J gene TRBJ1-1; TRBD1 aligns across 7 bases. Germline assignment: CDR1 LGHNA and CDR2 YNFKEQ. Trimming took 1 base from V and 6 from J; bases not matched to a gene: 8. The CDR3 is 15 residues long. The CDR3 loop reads CASSQVERTGAEAFF. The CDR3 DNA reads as TGTGCCAGCAGCCAAGTTGAGAGAACAGGGGCTGAAGCTTTCTTT.

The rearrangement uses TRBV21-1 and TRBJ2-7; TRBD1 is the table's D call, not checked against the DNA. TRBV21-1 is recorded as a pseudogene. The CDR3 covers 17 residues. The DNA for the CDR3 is TGTGCCAGCAGCAAATGGCCAGGGGAGTTGGTTTCCTACGAGCAGTACTTC. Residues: CASSKWPGELVSYEQYF.

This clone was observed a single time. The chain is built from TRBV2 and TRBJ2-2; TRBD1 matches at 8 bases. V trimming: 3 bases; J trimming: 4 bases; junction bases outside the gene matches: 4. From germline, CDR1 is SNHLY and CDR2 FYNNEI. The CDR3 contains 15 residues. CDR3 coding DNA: TGTGCCAGCAGTGAGGGCAGGGGGCCCACCGGGGAGCTGTTTTTT. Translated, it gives CASSEGRGPTGELFF.

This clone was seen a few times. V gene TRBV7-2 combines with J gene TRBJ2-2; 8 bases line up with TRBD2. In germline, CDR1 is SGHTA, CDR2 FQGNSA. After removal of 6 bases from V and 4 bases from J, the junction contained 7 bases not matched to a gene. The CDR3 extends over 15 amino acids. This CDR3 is CASSMSSGVTGELFF. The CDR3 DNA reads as TGTGCCAGCAGTATGAGTAGCGGGGTCACCGGGGAGCTGTTTTTT.

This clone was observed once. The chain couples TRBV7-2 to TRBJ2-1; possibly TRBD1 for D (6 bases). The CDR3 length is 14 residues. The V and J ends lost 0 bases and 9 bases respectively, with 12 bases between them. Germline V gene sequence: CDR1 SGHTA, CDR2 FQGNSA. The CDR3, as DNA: TGTGCCAGCAGCTTAGCGGGGGCACCAAGTGAGCAGTTCTTC. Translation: CASSLAGAPSEQFF. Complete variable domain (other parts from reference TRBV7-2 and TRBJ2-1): GAGVSQSPSNKVTEKGKDVELRCDPISGHTALYWYRQSLGQGLEFLIYFQGNSAPDKSGLPSDRFSAERTGGSVSTLTIQRTQQEDSAVYLCASSLAGAPSEQFFGPGTRLTVL.

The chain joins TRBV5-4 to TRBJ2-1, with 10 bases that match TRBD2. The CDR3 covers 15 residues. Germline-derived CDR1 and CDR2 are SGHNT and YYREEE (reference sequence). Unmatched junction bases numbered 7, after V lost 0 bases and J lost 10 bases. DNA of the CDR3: TGTGCCAGCAGCTTGGGGGGACTAGCGTCGTTCGAGCAGTTCTTC. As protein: CASSLGGLASFEQFF.

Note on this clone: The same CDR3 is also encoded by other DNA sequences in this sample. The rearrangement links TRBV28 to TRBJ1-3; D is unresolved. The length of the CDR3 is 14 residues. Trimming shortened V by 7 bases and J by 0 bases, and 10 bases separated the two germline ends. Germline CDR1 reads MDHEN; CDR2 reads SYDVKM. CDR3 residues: CASTPGGSGNTIYF. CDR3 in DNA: TGTGCCAGCACCCCCGGTGGCTCTGGAAACACCATATATTTT.

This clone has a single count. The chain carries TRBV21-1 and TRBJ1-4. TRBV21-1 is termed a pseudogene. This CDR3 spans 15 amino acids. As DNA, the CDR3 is TGTGCCAGCAGCAAAGTTCTACTAATCGAAGAAAAACTGTTTTTT. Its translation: CASSKVLLIEEKLFF.

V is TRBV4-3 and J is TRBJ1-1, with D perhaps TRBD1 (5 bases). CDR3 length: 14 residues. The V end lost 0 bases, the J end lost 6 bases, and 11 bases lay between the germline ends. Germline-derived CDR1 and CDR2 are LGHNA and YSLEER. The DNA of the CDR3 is TGCGCCAGCAGCCAAGAGTCCCTAGGGGCTGAAGCTTTCTTT. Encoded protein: CASSQESLGAEAFF.

CDR3 region: CAWSVTPGELFF. The CDR3 DNA is TGTGCCTGGAGTGTAACTCCCGGGGAGCTGTTTTTT. The chain recombines TRBV30 with TRBJ2-2, with D hard to call. The CDR3 totals 12 residues. Germline loops: CDR1 GTSNPN, CDR2 SVGIG (reference sequence). Trimming shortened V by 0 bases and J by 6 bases, and 5 bases separated the two germline ends.

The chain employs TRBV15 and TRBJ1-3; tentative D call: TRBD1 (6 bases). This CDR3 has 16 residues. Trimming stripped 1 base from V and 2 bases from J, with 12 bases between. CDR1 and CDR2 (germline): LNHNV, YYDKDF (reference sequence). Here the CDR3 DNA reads TGTGCCACCAGCAGAGGGGAAACAGGGCCTGGAAACACCATATATTTT. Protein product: CATSRGETGPGNTIYF.

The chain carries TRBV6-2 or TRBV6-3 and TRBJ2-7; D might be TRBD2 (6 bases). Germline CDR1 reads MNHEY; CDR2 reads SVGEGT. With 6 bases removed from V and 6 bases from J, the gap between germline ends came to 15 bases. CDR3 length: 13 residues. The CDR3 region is CASSGGVITEQYF. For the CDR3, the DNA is TGTGCCAGCAGCGGCGGGGTTATTACCGAGCAGTACTTC.